This T cell receptor (beta chain) was sequenced during a study of T cell repertoires in cytomegalovirus infection. The CDR3 totals 13 residues. MiXCR, applied by TCRdb to the reads, yields one record per CDR3 protein. The data show some 220,000 distinct CDR3 sequences, approximately 13% seen once. For this clonotype: This may be a read error, as it is one base from a much larger clone.

The receptor was derived from a human donor in good health (CMV status not recorded). Some clones in this sample may be carry-over from other donors' samples. Sequencing used PBMCs. The chain uses TRBV12-3 or TRBV12-4 and TRBJ2-1; D might be TRBD2 (6 bases). In DNA, the CDR3 is TGTGCCAGCGGTTTAGCGGAGGGGAATGAGCAGTTCTTC. The encoded protein is CASGLAEGNEQFF.